The T cell receptor (beta chain) described here comes from a study of shared clonotypes between healthy human individuals. General study points: Clonotype sharing among donors likely depends on sequencing depth.

Points on this clone: Its matching antigen is unknown.

This CDR3 comprises 14 residues. Germline loops: CDR1 SGHRS, CDR2 YFSETQ. Trimming stripped 6 bases from V and 4 bases from J, with 16 bases between. In the study's own analysis: ImmunoSEQ junction-only sequences lacked quality scores, so their filtering differed. The table came from immunoSEQ multiplex PCR; TCRdb's copy has only in-frame clones and leaves some out. V and J calls and clone size are as listed in that table; D and trimming were resolved from the DNA. Of hundreds of thousands of clones in the sample, 60% to 80% were seen once. The sample taken for sequencing was PBMCs. The chain uses TRBV5-1 and TRBJ1-1, with a tentative D call TRBD1 (6 bases). This receptor was obtained from a woman between 35 and 50 years old in good health. Some clones in this sample may be carry-over from other donors' samples. The CDR3 DNA reads as TGCGCCAGCACCAGGGGCCCAATTGGCACTGAAGCTTTCTTT. Encoded protein: CASTRGPIGTEAFF.